Presented here are 25 T cell receptor beta chains from one specimen sequenced in a study of T cell repertoires in cytomegalovirus infection. No antigen has been assigned to these receptors. TCRdb itself ran the reads through MiXCR, one entry per CDR3 protein. The sample has 450,000 to 600,000 distinct CDR3 sequences, under 55% seen once. The sequencing here drew on cultured PBMCs, taken from culture after CMV antigen stimulation. The receptors were sampled from a human donor in good health (CMV status not recorded). Some clones in this sample may be carry-over from other donors' samples.

This clonotype was observed a handful of times. The chain uses TRBV20-1 and TRBJ1-5; possible D gene TRBD1, 6 bases. The ends were cut back, 1 base at V and 1 base at J, with 11 bases in the middle. This CDR3 has 15 residues. The germline V gene encodes CDR1 DFQATT and CDR2 SNEGSKA (reference sequence). CDR3 in amino acids: CSARAQGPSNQPQHF. Written as DNA, the CDR3 is TGCAGTGCTAGAGCACAGGGTCCGAGCAATCAGCCCCAGCATTTT.

The CDR3: CASRPTGASNQPQHF. The CDR3 DNA reads TGTGCCAGCAGGCCCACAGGAGCTAGCAATCAGCCCCAGCATTTT. J is TRBJ1-5 and V is TRBV6-2 or TRBV6-3; D possibly corresponds to TRBD1 (5 bases). Germline V gene sequence: CDR1 MNHEY, CDR2 SVGEGT. The CDR3 runs to 15 residues. V was shortened by 6 bases and J by 0 bases, with 12 bases between the two germline ends.

There are a few counts of this clonotype. V is TRBV4-1 and J is TRBJ2-6, with D unclear. Germline V lookup: CDR1 MGHRA, CDR2 YSYEKL. V shed 4 bases and J shed 0 bases, with 10 bases lying between them. This CDR3 is built from 16 residues. DNA of the CDR3: TGCGCCAGCAGCCGGGTCACGGCCTCTGGGGCCAACGTCCTGACTTTC. Encoded protein: CASSRVTASGANVLTF.

The chain is built from TRBV7-9 and TRBJ1-3; 8 bases match TRBD1. Trimming cost V 5 bases and J 5 bases; bases outside gene matches: 11. From germline, CDR1 is SEHNR and CDR2 FQNEAQ (reference sequence). There are 16 residues in the CDR3. The CDR3 DNA follows: TGTGCCAGCAGCGCCAGGGGGCGCGGGCTAAGAAACACCATATATTTT. It specifies CASSARGRGLRNTIYF.

This clonotype was found many times. V usage is TRBV7-2 and J usage is TRBJ2-6; no clear D. Germline CDR1 and CDR2: SGHTA and FQGNSA. There are 16 residues in the CDR3. V lost 1 base, J lost 4 bases, and 11 bases lay in between. CDR3 in amino acids: CASSLGRLAGANVLTF. CDR3 nucleotide sequence: TGTGCCAGCAGCTTAGGTCGGCTGGCCGGGGCCAACGTCCTGACTTTC.

This clonotype was detected only a few times. The CDR3 DNA is TGTGCCAGCAGCTTCCAACCTGGGGACCCGAGGACCGGGGAGCTGTTTTTT. Protein product: CASSFQPGDPRTGELFF. The chain is built from TRBV7-6 and TRBJ2-2, with D perhaps matching TRBD1 or TRBD2 (5 bases each). The germline V gene has CDR1 SGHVS and CDR2 FNYEAQ. The ends were cut back, 3 bases at V and 5 bases at J, with 19 bases in the middle. This CDR3 is 17 amino acids long. The whole variable domain, filled in from reference TRBV7-6 and TRBJ2-2, reads GAGVSQSPRYKVTKRGQDVALRCDPISGHVSLYWYRQALGQGPEFLTYFNYEAQQDKSGLPNDRFSAERPEGSISTLTIQRTEQRDSAMYRCASSFQPGDPRTGELFFGEGSRLTVL.

This clonotype appeared a few times. The genes are TRBV7-6 and TRBJ1-1; D unresolved. Germline V gives CDR1 SGHVS, CDR2 FNYEAQ. The CDR3 is 16 residues long. Trimming removed 3 bases from V and 3 bases from J, with 17 bases in between. CDR3 residues: CASSFRPVALDTEAFF. As DNA, the CDR3 is TGTGCCAGCAGCTTTAGACCGGTGGCCCTGGACACTGAAGCTTTCTTT.

There are many counts of this clonotype. This sequence joins TRBV7-6 and TRBJ2-7, with D tentatively TRBD2 (6 bases). Trimming left V 4 bases short and J 0 bases short, with 34 bases between. Germline V lookup: CDR1 SGHVS, CDR2 FNYEAQ. This CDR3 region has 22 residues. The CDR3 reads CASSSLGGSTGPSSRSSYEQYF. The DNA for the CDR3 is TGTGCCAGCAGCTCCCTAGGAGGGAGCACAGGCCCCTCATCGAGGAGCTCCTACGAGCAGTACTTC. The full variable domain, in which reference TRBV7-6 and TRBJ2-7 provide the parts outside the CDR3, is GAGVSQSPRYKVTKRGQDVALRCDPISGHVSLYWYRQALGQGPEFLTYFNYEAQQDKSGLPNDRFSAERPEGSISTLTIQRTEQRDSAMYRCASSSLGGSTGPSSRSSYEQYFGPGTRLTVT.

The rearrangement links TRBV7-8 to TRBJ2-5; D perhaps matches TRBD1 (6 bases). The germline CDR1 and CDR2 sequences are SGHVS and FQNEAQ. The CDR3 contains 13 residues. The V and J ends lost 5 bases and 3 bases respectively, with 10 bases between them. For the CDR3, the DNA is TGTGCCAGCAGCCAGGGACACAAAGAGACCCAGTACTTC. Translated, it gives CASSQGHKETQYF.

V is TRBV16 and J is TRBJ2-4; D unclear. The CDR3 is made up of 12 amino acids. The V end lost 2 bases, the J end lost 7 bases, and 6 bases lay between the germline ends. Germline values: CDR1 KGHSY, CDR2 FQNENV. For the CDR3, the DNA is TGTGCCAGCAGCCAAAACGGGAACATTCAGTACTTC. Protein product: CASSQNGNIQYF.

This chain uses TRBV19 with TRBJ1-5; unclear D gene. V was shortened by 3 bases and J by 2 bases, with 14 bases between the two germline ends. The CDR3 sequence is 16 residues long. CDR1 LNHDA and CDR2 SQIVND come from the germline V gene (reference sequence). The CDR3 region has the DNA TGTGCCAGTAGTATGTCGGGGATCGGAGGCAATCAGCCCCAGCATTTT. This sequence encodes CASSMSGIGGNQPQHF.

This sequence joins TRBV7-9 and TRBJ2-4; D not certain. CDR1 SEHNR and CDR2 FQNEAQ come from the germline V gene (reference sequence). This CDR3 has 13 amino acids. With 2 bases removed from V and 8 bases from J, the gap between germline ends came to 10 bases. The CDR3 DNA reads as TGTGCCAGCAGCTTATATTCAGAGGACATTCAGTACTTC. Translated, it gives CASSLYSEDIQYF.

The chain uses TRBV7-4 and TRBJ2-1; TRBD2 matches at 12 bases. The junction had 9 bases not matched to a gene; V was cut back by 5 bases and J by 7 bases. CDR1 is SGHVT and CDR2 is SQSDAQ in the germline V gene. CDR3 length: 16 amino acids. The CDR3 sequence: CASSRGLAGRVNEQFF. The CDR3 DNA is TGTGCCAGCAGCCGTGGACTAGCGGGAAGAGTTAATGAGCAGTTCTTC.

The chain employs TRBV2 and TRBJ1-3; D possibly corresponds to TRBD1 (6 bases). This CDR3 region has 14 residues. Per germline, CDR1 SNHLY and CDR2 FYNNEI. Trimming pared 7 bases from V and 1 base from J, leaving 11 bases between. As DNA, the CDR3 is TGTGCCAGCAAGGTACAGGGATCTGGAAACACCATATATTTT. Its protein product is CASKVQGSGNTIYF.

V and J are TRBV7-2 and TRBJ1-4, with 8 bases identical to TRBD1. V was clipped by 2 bases and J by 2 bases; unmatched bases: 7. Germline loops: CDR1 SGHTA, CDR2 FQGNSA. The CDR3 has 17 amino acids. CDR3 sequence (DNA): TGTGCCAGCAGCTTAAGGACAGGGCTGGTTACTAATGAAAAACTGTTTTTT. Protein sequence: CASSLRTGLVTNEKLFF.

This clonotype appeared a single time. One end of the junction varies from germline; a read error may be responsible. This chain connects TRBV7-2 to TRBJ2-3; TRBD2 aligns across 10 bases. There are 14 residues in the CDR3. Germline CDR1 and CDR2: SGHTA and FQGNSA. CDR3 amino acids: CASSSLAGTGTQYF. The CDR3 DNA reads TGTGCCAGCAGCTCACTAGCGGGGACAGGTACGCAGTATTTT.

J is TRBJ2-1 and V is TRBV24-1; 9 nucleotides align to TRBD2. The V gene end was trimmed by 2 bases and the J gene end by 8 bases; junction bases not matched to a gene: 15. This CDR3 comprises 18 residues. Germline V gives CDR1 KGHDR, CDR2 SFDVKD. The CDR3 loop is CATSDSTLTSGKRDEQFF. The CDR3 DNA reads as TGTGCCACCAGTGATTCAACATTGACTAGCGGTAAAAGGGATGAGCAGTTCTTC.

This clonotype occurred once. This rearrangement joins TRBV18 to TRBJ1-2, with TRBD1 matching over 7 bases. CDR1 KGHSH and CDR2 LQKENI come from the germline V gene. The J segment lost 4 bases and the V segment lost 3 bases, leaving 11 bases of the junction unmatched. The CDR3 is made up of 16 amino acids. CDR3 nucleotide sequence: TGTGCCAGCTCACCGGTCCGGCCAGGGGGTTCCTATGGCTACACCTTC. Its protein product is CASSPVRPGGSYGYTF.

V gene TRBV5-5 combines with J gene TRBJ1-1; no clear D gene. Trimming stripped 3 bases from V and 3 bases from J, with 18 bases between. CDR3 length equals 16 residues. Per the germline V gene, CDR1 is SGHKS and CDR2 is YYEKEE (reference sequence). Written as DNA, the CDR3 is TGTGCCAGCAGCTCGGGCGGACCGGTGAGGTACACTGAAGCTTTCTTT. It encodes CASSSGGPVRYTEAFF.

This clonotype was detected only a few times. This chain uses TRBV7-6 with TRBJ2-1; D uncertain. Germline loops: CDR1 SGHVS, CDR2 FNYEAQ. V lost 3 bases and J 1 base, leaving 10 bases between the germline ends. The CDR3 runs to 15 residues. The CDR3 DNA reads as TGTGCCAGCAGCTTTGGGGTACCGTCCTACAATGAGCAGTTCTTC. Translated, it gives CASSFGVPSYNEQFF.

This chain uses TRBV2 with TRBJ2-4; 7 bases match TRBD1. J was trimmed by 6 bases and V by 1 base; bases with no gene match: 3. This CDR3 is 14 amino acids long. Germline CDR1 and CDR2: SNHLY and FYNNEI. The CDR3 here is CASSEDRQGNIQYF. As DNA, the CDR3 is TGTGCCAGCAGTGAAGACCGACAGGGAAACATTCAGTACTTC.

The rearrangement joins TRBV6-5 to TRBJ2-7; tentatively, D is TRBD2 (5 bases). Trimming took 5 bases from V and 5 from J, leaving 10 bases between them. This CDR3 has 12 residues. Germline V gives CDR1 MNHEY, CDR2 SVGAGI. CDR3 nucleotides: TGTGCCAGCAGTGAGGGCCGCGACGAGCAGTACTTC. Translating gives CASSEGRDEQYF.

This clonotype was detected only a few times. The V gene is TRBV7-6, the J gene TRBJ2-7; the match to TRBD1 covers 11 bases. Germline CDR1 is SGHVS and CDR2 is FNYEAQ. Trimming at V came to 2 bases and at J to 2 bases, leaving 8 bases not matched to a gene. The CDR3 spans 17 residues. DNA for the CDR3: TGTGCCAGCAGCTTAAGGTGGGACAGGGGGAAAACCTACGAGCAGTACTTC. Translated, it gives CASSLRWDRGKTYEQYF.

The rearrangement links TRBV6-1 to TRBJ1-1; 8 nucleotides line up with TRBD1. The CDR3 has 18 residues. Germline V gene sequence: CDR1 MNHNS, CDR2 SASEGT. Germline trimming cut 6 bases from V and 0 bases from J; bases unmatched to any gene: 15. The CDR3 DNA sequence: TGTGCCAGCAGCCAACCGACAGGGGCCAGCTTCATGAACACTGAAGCTTTCTTT. Translation gives CASSQPTGASFMNTEAFF.

The V gene is TRBV9, the J gene TRBJ2-5; D not certain. This CDR3 is 15 amino acids long. The germline V gene has CDR1 SGDLS and CDR2 YYNGEE. V lost 0 bases, J lost 5 bases, and 14 bases lay in between. This chain's CDR3 is CASSVDAGSEETQYF. The DNA of the CDR3 is TGTGCCAGCAGCGTAGATGCTGGAAGTGAGGAGACCCAGTACTTC.